The present T cell receptor (beta chain) was sequenced within a study of T-cell memory formation after mild COVID-19. Findings and limits, study-wide: Pre-infection memory showed some responding clones, and this suggested that cross-reactive memory joined.

Germline CDR1 DFQATT, CDR2 SNEGSKA (reference sequence). This CDR3 spans 10 amino acids. V was pared by 5 bases and J by 11 bases, with 11 bases between. After 5'RACE with constant-segment primers, TCR alpha and TCR beta cDNA libraries carrying sample barcodes and UMIs were obtained. From the 5' RACE reads, TCRdb called clonotypes with MiXCR, one entry per CDR3 protein. The table lists about 130,000 distinct CDR3 sequences, 25% of them singletons. This clonotype was found a few times. Antigen specificity is unknown. The genes are TRBV20-1 and TRBJ2-3; tentatively, D is TRBD2 (5 bases). The TCR originated in an adult woman who had mild COVID-19 (a few samples of this study predate the infection). Cell type and time point are not known. The sequenced sample consisted of PBMCs or a T cell subset sorted from them (not recorded which). The CDR3 here is CSAEEGLQYF. CDR3 nucleotides: TGCAGTGCTGAAGAGGGCCTGCAGTATTTT.